The next 30 T cell receptor beta chains were all read from a single sample in a study of cytomegalovirus exposure and HLA in healthy donors. The study ran its PCR with 60 Vbeta and 13 Jbeta primers. Using immunoSEQ multiplex PCR, the repertoire was profiled, and TCRdb retains in-frame clones only, with some absent. Of over 130,000 clones in the sample, approximately 70% are singletons; the top ten hold 6.5%. Sequencing was done on a sample of PBMCs. These TCRs come from a woman aged 60-70 years in good health and CMV-seronegative.

The chain has TRBV13 and TRBJ1-1; no clear D gene. V was pared by 3 bases and J by 1 base, with 12 bases between. The CDR3 sequence is 15 residues long. Germline values: CDR1 PRHDT, CDR2 FYEKMQ (reference sequence). CDR3: CASSFLEGTNTEAFF. Here the CDR3 DNA reads TGTGCCAGCAGCTTTCTTGAGGGAACGAACACTGAAGCTTTCTTT.

The gene calls are TRBV6-1 and TRBJ2-7; 8 bases are shared with TRBD1. The trim removed 5 bases at V and 0 bases at J, leaving 6 bases unmatched. The germline V gene has CDR1 MNHNS and CDR2 SASEGT. The CDR3 extends over 15 amino acids. The chain's CDR3 is CASSNTGGYSYEQYF. Here the CDR3 DNA reads TGTGCCAGCAGTAACACAGGGGGGTACTCCTACGAGCAGTACTTC.

V is TRBV5-6 and J is TRBJ2-2; D perhaps matches TRBD2 (5 bases). The CDR3 consists of 17 residues. V was cut by 0 bases and J by 6 bases, with 18 bases left in between. The germline V gene has CDR1 SGHDT and CDR2 YYEEEE. CDR3 residues: CASSLASGVGIPGELFF. The CDR3 DNA reads as TGTGCCAGCAGCTTGGCCTCTGGGGTCGGGATCCCCGGGGAGCTGTTTTTT.

The chain is built from TRBV9 and TRBJ2-6; no reliable D call. Per germline, CDR1 SGDLS and CDR2 YYNGEE. The V end was cut by 3 bases, the J end by 15 bases, with 19 bases between. The CDR3 consists of 14 residues. CDR3 sequence: CASSEILVRGRLTF. The CDR3 DNA follows: TGTGCCAGCAGCGAAATCCTTGTTCGCGGTCGCCTGACTTTC.

This rearrangement joins TRBV5-1 to TRBJ2-5; the D is unclear. The CDR3 sequence is 12 residues long. The germline V gene has CDR1 SGHRS and CDR2 YFSETQ. Trimming pared 1 base from V and 2 bases from J, leaving 3 bases between. In nucleotides, the CDR3 is TGCGCCAGCAGCTTGCAGCAAGAGACCCAGTACTTC. It codes for CASSLQQETQYF.

The chain employs TRBV4-3 and TRBJ2-1; 11 bases are a match to TRBD2. Trimming took 2 bases from V and 2 from J; bases not matched to a gene: 5. Germline CDR1 reads LGHNA; CDR2 reads YSLEER. The CDR3 loop spans 17 amino acids. This CDR3 reads CASSQTTSGSTYNEQFF. The DNA for the CDR3 is TGCGCCAGCAGCCAAACTACTAGCGGGAGTACCTACAATGAGCAGTTCTTC.

The genes are TRBV15 and TRBJ2-5, with 8 positions matching TRBD1. Germline loops: CDR1 LNHNV, CDR2 YYDKDF (reference sequence). V gave up 0 bases and J gave up 3 bases; unmatched junction bases: 6. The CDR3 is 16 amino acids. DNA for the CDR3: TGTGCCACCAGCAGAGACGCACAGGGGGGAAAAGAGACCCAGTACTTC. This encodes CATSRDAQGGKETQYF.

This chain links TRBV7-3 with TRBJ2-2, with 12 bases that match TRBD1. V shed 1 base and J 6 bases; nucleotides not matched to a gene: 9. CDR3 length: 18 residues. CDR1 and CDR2 from the germline V gene are SGHTA and FQGTGA. The DNA of the CDR3 is TGTGCCAGCAGCTTAATAATGCCGGGACAGGGGGCGGCCGGGGAGCTGTTTTTT. This sequence encodes CASSLIMPGQGAAGELFF.

This clone was seen a handful of times. The chain carries TRBV7-9 and TRBJ1-2; TRBD1 matches 11 bases. In germline, CDR1 is SEHNR, CDR2 FQNEAQ (reference sequence). V lost 4 bases, J lost 7 bases, and 5 bases stayed unmatched. The CDR3 runs 14 residues. CDR3 residues: CASSSSGQGAGYTF. In DNA form, the CDR3 reads TGTGCCAGCAGCTCATCAGGACAGGGGGCTGGCTACACCTTC.

This clone was recorded a few times. V and J are TRBV9 and TRBJ2-3; the D gene is possibly TRBD2 (5 bases). Per the germline V gene, CDR1 is SGDLS and CDR2 is YYNGEE. V lost 2 bases and J 4 bases, leaving 11 bases between the germline ends. This CDR3 is built from 14 residues. CDR3 amino acids: CASSVLRASDTQYF. The CDR3 nucleotides are TGTGCCAGCAGCGTTCTGCGGGCCTCAGATACGCAGTATTTT.

This rearrangement joins TRBV19 to TRBJ1-2; possible D gene TRBD1, 6 bases. The V end was cut by 5 bases, the J end by 8 bases, with 18 bases between. The CDR3 is 14 residues long. Germline V CDR1 and CDR2: LNHDA, SQIVND (reference sequence). CDR3 protein: CASSSQGVEGGYTF. CDR3 sequence (DNA): TGTGCCAGTAGTTCACAGGGAGTTGAAGGAGGCTACACCTTC.

A few counts support this clone. This chain connects TRBV7-2 to TRBJ2-7; a possible D gene is TRBD1 (6 bases). V lost 0 bases and J 5 bases, leaving 14 bases between the germline ends. This CDR3 contains 15 residues. Germline V gene data show CDR1 as SGHTA and CDR2 as FQGNSA. CDR3 loop: CASSLAQGPNHEQYF. The DNA for the CDR3 is TGTGCCAGCAGCTTAGCGCAGGGGCCCAACCACGAGCAGTACTTC. The entire variable domain, with the rest obtained from reference TRBV7-2 and TRBJ2-7, is as follows: GAGVSQSPSNKVTEKGKDVELRCDPISGHTALYWYRQSLGQGLEFLIYFQGNSAPDKSGLPSDRFSAERTGGSVSTLTIQRTQQEDSAVYLCASSLAQGPNHEQYFGPGTRLTVT.

V gene TRBV7-4 combines with J gene TRBJ2-5; TRBD2 agrees at 14 bases. V lost 5 bases, J lost 4 bases, and 9 bases stayed unmatched. Germline lookup yields CDR1 SGHVT and CDR2 SQSDAQ. This CDR3 has 17 residues. CDR3 sequence: CASSPRTSGRPRETQYF. The CDR3 nucleotides read TGTGCCAGCAGCCCCCGGACTAGCGGGAGGCCCAGAGAGACCCAGTACTTC. The full variable domain, with the rest looked up from reference TRBV7-4 and TRBJ2-5, is GAGVSQSPRYKVAKRGRDVALRCDSISGHVTLYWYRQTLGQGSEVLTYSQSDAQRDKSGRPSGRFSAERPERSVSTLKIQRTEQGDSAVYLCASSPRTSGRPRETQYFGPGTRLLVL.

This clone appeared a few times. Different DNA sequences within this sample yield the same CDR3. The rearrangement links TRBV10-3 to TRBJ2-7, with 11 bases identical to TRBD2. The germline V gene encodes CDR1 ENHRY and CDR2 SYGVKD. J gave up 0 bases and V 8 bases, and 3 bases lay outside the gene matches. The CDR3 is 14 residues long. As DNA, the CDR3 is TGTGCCATCTCCGGACTAGCGGGCTCCTACGAGCAGTACTTC. It encodes CAISGLAGSYEQYF.

This clone was counted a few times. The V gene is TRBV5-1, the J gene TRBJ1-2; D may be TRBD1 (5 bases). CDR3 length: 13 residues. Deletions cut 2 bases from V and 3 bases from J, with 8 bases between. Germline CDR1 reads SGHRS; CDR2 reads YFSETQ. CDR3 sequence reads: CASSLGVDYGYTF. CDR3 DNA: TGCGCCAGCAGCTTAGGGGTAGACTATGGCTACACCTTC.

J is TRBJ2-1 and V is TRBV6-1; maybe TRBD2 (5 bases). Between the trimmed V and J ends, which lost 2 bases and 7 bases, there was a span of 21 bases. The CDR3 is made up of 17 amino acids. CDR1 MNHNS and CDR2 SASEGT come from the germline V gene. The CDR3 region is CASSERSSGASWNEQFF. DNA for the CDR3: TGTGCCAGCAGTGAAAGGTCGAGCGGAGCCTCTTGGAATGAGCAGTTCTTC.

This clone was picked up a small number of times. The chain uses TRBV10-2 and TRBJ1-1; 9 bases are shared with TRBD1. Germline-derived CDR1 and CDR2 are WSHSY and SAAADI. V shed 6 bases and J 4 bases; nucleotides not matched to a gene: 6. This CDR3 is built from 14 residues. The CDR3, as DNA: TGCGCCAGCAGAGATGGGACAGGGCCCACTGAAGCTTTCTTT. The encoded protein is CASRDGTGPTEAFF.

The chain links TRBV4-1 to TRBJ1-1; a weak D match, TRBD1 (6 bases). Trimming shortened V by 0 bases and J by 0 bases, and 14 bases separated the two germline ends. The CDR3 extends over 17 amino acids. Germline lookup yields CDR1 MGHRA and CDR2 YSYEKL. The CDR3 DNA follows: TGCGCCAGCAGCCAAGAGGCTCAGGGGCGGTTGAACACTGAAGCTTTCTTT. Amino acids: CASSQEAQGRLNTEAFF.

V gene TRBV7-3 combines with J gene TRBJ1-1; maybe TRBD1 (6 bases). CDR3 length: 16 residues. From germline, CDR1 is SGHTA and CDR2 FQGTGA. V was trimmed by 6 bases and J by 8 bases, leaving 25 bases between them. The CDR3 loop reads CASRRGPGQGVTEAFF. CDR3 DNA sequence: TGTGCCAGCAGGAGGGGACCGGGACAAGGGGTAACCGAAGCTTTCTTT.

There are a few counts of this clone. The chain links TRBV6-6 to TRBJ1-2; tentatively, D is TRBD1 (6 bases). The CDR3 spans 13 residues. The V gene lost 6 bases and the J gene lost 2 bases, with 10 bases spanning the gap. Looked up from germline, CDR1 is MNHNY and CDR2 is SVGAGI (reference sequence). The CDR3 loop reads CASSNRANYGYTF. CDR3 nucleotides: TGTGCCAGCAGCAACAGGGCCAACTATGGCTACACCTTC.

The V call is TRBV28, the J call TRBJ1-1; the D gene is possibly TRBD1 (5 bases). V shed 2 bases and J shed 5 bases, with 12 bases lying between them. The CDR3 is made up of 14 amino acids. Germline V gives CDR1 MDHEN, CDR2 SYDVKM. CDR3 protein: CASSLGGVVTEAFF. As DNA, the CDR3 is TGTGCCAGCAGTTTAGGAGGGGTGGTTACTGAAGCTTTCTTT. Combining the CDR3 with reference TRBV28 and TRBJ1-1 gives the whole variable domain DVKVTQSSRYLVKRTGEKVFLECVQDMDHENMFWYRQDPGLGLRLIYFSYDVKMKEKGDIPEGYSVSREKKERFSLILESASTNQTSMYLCASSLGGVVTEAFFGQGTRLTVV.

This clone showed up just a few times. The V call is TRBV5-6, the J call TRBJ2-7; maybe TRBD2 (6 bases). Per the germline V gene, CDR1 is SGHDT and CDR2 is YYEEEE. Trimming shortened V by 3 bases and J by 0 bases, and 19 bases separated the two germline ends. The CDR3 is 17 amino acids. CDR3 DNA: TGTGCCAGCAGCTCCCCCGGTAGCGGAAAAACCTCCTACGAGCAGTACTTC. Protein: CASSSPGSGKTSYEQYF.

V and J are TRBV5-6 and TRBJ2-3, with D possibly being TRBD1 (6 bases). Germline values: CDR1 SGHDT, CDR2 YYEEEE. V lost 0 bases, J lost 4 bases, and 15 bases lay in between. This CDR3 has 16 amino acids. The CDR3 region has the DNA TGTGCCAGCAGCTTGGGCAGGGGTGCAGGGGCAGATACGCAGTATTTT. The encoded protein is CASSLGRGAGADTQYF.

The rearrangement joins TRBV2 to TRBJ1-5; no firm D call. The germline CDR1 and CDR2 sequences are SNHLY and FYNNEI. The CDR3 is made up of 14 amino acids. Trimming shortened V by 8 bases and J by 4 bases, and 15 bases separated the two germline ends. CDR3: CASSTGFGNQPQHF. In DNA form, the CDR3 reads TGTGCCAGCTCGACGGGGTTCGGTAATCAGCCCCAGCATTTT. The full variable domain, its missing parts supplied by reference TRBV2 and TRBJ1-5, is EPEVTQTPSHQVTQMGQEVILRCVPISNHLYFYWYRQILGQKVEFLVSFYNNEISEKSEIFDDQFSVERPDGSNFTLKIRSTKLEDSAMYFCASSTGFGNQPQHFGDGTRLSIL.

This clone has a handful of counts. The V call is TRBV10-3, the J call TRBJ2-2; 14 bases are shared with TRBD2. Losses at the gene ends were 7 bases for V and 6 bases for J; bases not matched to a gene: 7. Germline CDR1 is ENHRY and CDR2 is SYGVKD. CDR3 size: 16 residues. This chain's CDR3 is CAINRGLAGAAGELFF. The DNA for the CDR3 is TGTGCCATCAATCGGGGACTAGCGGGAGCGGCCGGGGAGCTGTTTTTT.

This clone showed up just a few times. This chain connects TRBV6-6 to TRBJ1-1; 8 positions match TRBD1. The V gene's germline CDR1 is MNHNY and CDR2 SVGAGI (reference sequence). Trimming cost V 5 bases and J 5 bases; bases outside gene matches: 7. This CDR3 region has 14 residues. CDR3 sequence (DNA): TGTGCCAGCAGTGACAGGGGAGGTGAGACTGAAGCTTTCTTT. It codes for CASSDRGGETEAFF.

This clone showed up just once. The gene calls are TRBV5-1 and TRBJ2-7; D remains ambiguous. This CDR3 region has 12 residues. CDR1 is SGHRS and CDR2 is YFSETQ in the germline V gene. V dropped 7 bases and J dropped 0 bases, with 8 bases sitting between them. As DNA, the CDR3 is TGCGCCAGCGCGAGCCCCTCCTACGAGCAGTACTTC. Amino acids: CASASPSYEQYF.

The chain couples TRBV5-1 to TRBJ2-1; perhaps TRBD1 as D (7 bases). V was trimmed by 6 bases and J by 1 base, leaving 14 bases between them. This CDR3 region has 15 residues. Germline loops: CDR1 SGHRS, CDR2 YFSETQ. CDR3 amino acids: CASTPTGRSYNEQFF. CDR3 nucleotide sequence: TGCGCCAGCACCCCGACAGGGAGGTCCTACAATGAGCAGTTCTTC. Supplemented by reference TRBV5-1 and TRBJ2-1, the full variable domain reads KAGVTQTPRYLIKTRGQQVTLSCSPISGHRSVSWYQQTPGQGLQFLFEYFSETQRNKGNFPGRFSGRQFSNSRSEMNVSTLELGDSALYLCASTPTGRSYNEQFFGPGTRLTVL.

The J gene is TRBJ1-5, the V gene TRBV19; D remains ambiguous. The CDR3 is 12 amino acids. CDR1 is LNHDA, CDR2 SQIVND, per germline (reference sequence). Trimming pared 5 bases from V and 6 bases from J, leaving 8 bases between. CDR3 DNA sequence: TGTGCCAGTAGTTCCCCCGGTCAGCCCCAGCATTTT. It translates to CASSSPGQPQHF. Full variable domain (remainder filled in from reference TRBV19 and TRBJ1-5): DGGITQSPKYLFRKEGQNVTLSCEQNLNHDAMYWYRQDPGQGLRLIYYSQIVNDFQKGDIAEGYSVSREKKESFPLTVTSAQKNPTAFYLCASSSPGQPQHFGDGTRLSIL.

This chain uses TRBV2 with TRBJ1-1; D uncertain. There are 13 residues in the CDR3. Trimming shortened V by 5 bases and J by 2 bases, and 9 bases separated the two germline ends. Germline CDR1 reads SNHLY; CDR2 reads FYNNEI. Written as DNA, the CDR3 is TGTGCCAGCAGTAGACGGGATAACACTGAAGCTTTCTTT. The encoded protein is CASSRRDNTEAFF. Together with reference TRBV2 and TRBJ1-1, the CDR3 gives the full variable domain: EPEVTQTPSHQVTQMGQEVILRCVPISNHLYFYWYRQILGQKVEFLVSFYNNEISEKSEIFDDQFSVERPDGSNFTLKIRSTKLEDSAMYFCASSRRDNTEAFFGQGTRLTVV.